This T cell receptor beta chain was observed in a study of cytomegalovirus exposure and HLA in healthy donors. Study outcomes and limitations: A later examination showed that TCR association rates differed by HLA locus, with DRB1 most and HLA-C fewest.

Of note for this clone: Its cognate antigen is unknown.

Both 60 Vbeta primers and 13 Jbeta primers went into the PCR. Produced via immunoSEQ multiplex PCR; TCRdb's table is partial and in-frame only. Of tens of thousands of clones detected, around 76% appear once; the ten largest clones hold about 8%. J lost 4 bases, V lost 3 bases, and 6 bases had no gene match. Germline values: CDR1 SEHNR, CDR2 FQNEAQ (reference sequence). The CDR3 contains 15 residues. The rearrangement uses TRBV7-9 and TRBJ1-1; the match to TRBD1 covers 9 bases. The sequenced sample consisted of PBMCs. The sequence was collected from a woman under 40 in good health and CMV-seropositive. The CDR3 bases are TGTGCCAGCAGCTTCGGGGACAGGGCGGGCACTGAAGCTTTCTTT. Protein product: CASSFGDRAGTEAFF.